This record concerns one T cell receptor beta chain sequence. Its antigen is still unknown. Germline lookup yields CDR1 DFQATT and CDR2 SNEGSKA (reference sequence). Trimming at V came to 7 bases and at J to 3 bases, leaving 7 bases not matched to a gene. The CDR3 is 14 residues long. Not enrolled were patients with uncontrolled infection, other autoimmune disease, pregnancy or lactation. The PBMCs studied were ones that came from 10 ml fresh peripheral blood. This specimen belongs to a study of T cells in Graves' hyperthyroidism and ophthalmopathy. Study-wide findings and caveats: Most clonotypes that expanded in the thyroid above 0.001 also showed up in blood.

RNA transcripts provided the source from which TCR beta CDR3 regions were amplified. TCR CDR3 regions were first amplified by RT-PCR with HTBI primers. TCRdb used MiXCR to reprocess the multiplex PCR reads, holding one entry per CDR3 protein. The sample shows 300,000 to 400,000 distinct CDR3 sequences, over 15% of them seen only once. This sequence joins TRBV20-1 and TRBJ2-2; TRBD1 matches at 8 bases. The sequence was collected from a woman between 50 and 59 years old with Graves' hyperthyroidism. The sample comprised blood. This chain's CDR3 is CSGNRGEDTGELFF. For the CDR3, the DNA is TGCAGTGGAAACAGGGGGGAGGACACCGGGGAGCTGTTTTTT.